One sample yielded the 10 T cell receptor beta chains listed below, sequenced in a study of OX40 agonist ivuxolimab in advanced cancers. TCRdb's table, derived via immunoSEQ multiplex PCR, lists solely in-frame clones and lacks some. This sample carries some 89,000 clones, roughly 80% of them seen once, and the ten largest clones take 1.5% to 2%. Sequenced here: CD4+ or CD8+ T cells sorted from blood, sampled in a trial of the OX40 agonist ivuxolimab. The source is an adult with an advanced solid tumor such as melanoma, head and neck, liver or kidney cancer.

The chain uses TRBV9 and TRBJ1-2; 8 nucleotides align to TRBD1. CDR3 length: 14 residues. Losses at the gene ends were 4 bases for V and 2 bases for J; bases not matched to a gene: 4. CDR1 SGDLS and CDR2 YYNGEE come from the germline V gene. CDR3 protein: CASSIDRGNYGYTF. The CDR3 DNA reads TGTGCCAGCAGCATAGACAGGGGAAACTATGGCTACACCTTC. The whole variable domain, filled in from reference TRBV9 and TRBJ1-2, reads DSGVTQTPKHLITATGQRVTLRCSPRSGDLSVYWYQQSLDQGLQFLIQYYNGEERAKGNILERFSAQQFPDLHSELNLSSLELGDSALYFCASSIDRGNYGYTFGSGTRLTVV.

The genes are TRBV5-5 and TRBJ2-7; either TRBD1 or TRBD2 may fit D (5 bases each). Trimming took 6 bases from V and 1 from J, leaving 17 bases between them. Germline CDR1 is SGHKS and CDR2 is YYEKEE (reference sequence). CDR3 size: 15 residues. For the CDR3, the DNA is TGTGCCAGCAAAGGTCGGGGCCCAGGTTCCTACGAGCAGTACTTC. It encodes CASKGRGPGSYEQYF.

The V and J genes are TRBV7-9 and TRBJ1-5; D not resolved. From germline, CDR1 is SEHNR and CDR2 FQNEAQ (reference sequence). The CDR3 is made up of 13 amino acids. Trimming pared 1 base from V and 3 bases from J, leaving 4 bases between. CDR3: CASSLDNNQPQHF. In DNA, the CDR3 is TGTGCCAGCAGCTTAGACAACAATCAGCCCCAGCATTTT.

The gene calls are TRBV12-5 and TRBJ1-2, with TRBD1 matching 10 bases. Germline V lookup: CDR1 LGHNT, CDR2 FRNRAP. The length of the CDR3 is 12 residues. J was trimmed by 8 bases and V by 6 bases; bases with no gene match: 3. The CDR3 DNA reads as TGTGCTAGTGGCGGACAGGGGGGAGGCTACACCTTC. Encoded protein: CASGGQGGGYTF.

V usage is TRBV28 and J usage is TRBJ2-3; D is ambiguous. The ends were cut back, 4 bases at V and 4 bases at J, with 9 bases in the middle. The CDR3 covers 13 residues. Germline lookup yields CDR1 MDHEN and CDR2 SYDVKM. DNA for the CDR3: TGTGCCAGCAGTTCCCCCAGTTCAGATACGCAGTATTTT. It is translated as CASSSPSSDTQYF.

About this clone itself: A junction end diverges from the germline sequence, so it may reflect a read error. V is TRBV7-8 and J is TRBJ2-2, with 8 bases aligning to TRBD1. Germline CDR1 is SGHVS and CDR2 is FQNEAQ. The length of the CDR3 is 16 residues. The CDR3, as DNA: TGTGCCAGCAGCCTAGCCCTACAGGGGGGAAGCGGGGAGCTGTTTTTT. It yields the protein CASSLALQGGSGELFF.

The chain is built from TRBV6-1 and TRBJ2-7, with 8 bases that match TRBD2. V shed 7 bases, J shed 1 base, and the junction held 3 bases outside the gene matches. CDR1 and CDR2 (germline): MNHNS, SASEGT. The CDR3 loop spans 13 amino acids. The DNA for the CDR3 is TGTGCCAGCACGACGGGGGGGTCCTACGAGCAGTACTTC. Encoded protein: CASTTGGSYEQYF.

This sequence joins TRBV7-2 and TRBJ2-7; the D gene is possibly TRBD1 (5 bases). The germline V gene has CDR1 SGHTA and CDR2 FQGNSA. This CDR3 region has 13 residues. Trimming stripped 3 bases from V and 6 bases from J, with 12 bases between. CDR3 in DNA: TGTGCCAGCAGCTTCGACAGTCGGGCCGAGCAGTACTTC. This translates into CASSFDSRAEQYF.

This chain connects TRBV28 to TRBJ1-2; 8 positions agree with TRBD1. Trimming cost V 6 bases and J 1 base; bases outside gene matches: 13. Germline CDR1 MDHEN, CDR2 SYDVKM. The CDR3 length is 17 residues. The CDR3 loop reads CASSYSWTGNINYGYTF. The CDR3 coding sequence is TGTGCCAGCAGCTACTCATGGACAGGGAATATTAACTATGGCTACACCTTC.

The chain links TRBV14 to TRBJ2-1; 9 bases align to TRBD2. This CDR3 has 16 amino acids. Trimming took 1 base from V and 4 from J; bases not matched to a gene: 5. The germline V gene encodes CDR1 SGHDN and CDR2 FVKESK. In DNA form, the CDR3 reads TGTGCCAGCAGCCAAGCGAAGGGACTAGCATACAATGAGCAGTTCTTC. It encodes CASSQAKGLAYNEQFF.